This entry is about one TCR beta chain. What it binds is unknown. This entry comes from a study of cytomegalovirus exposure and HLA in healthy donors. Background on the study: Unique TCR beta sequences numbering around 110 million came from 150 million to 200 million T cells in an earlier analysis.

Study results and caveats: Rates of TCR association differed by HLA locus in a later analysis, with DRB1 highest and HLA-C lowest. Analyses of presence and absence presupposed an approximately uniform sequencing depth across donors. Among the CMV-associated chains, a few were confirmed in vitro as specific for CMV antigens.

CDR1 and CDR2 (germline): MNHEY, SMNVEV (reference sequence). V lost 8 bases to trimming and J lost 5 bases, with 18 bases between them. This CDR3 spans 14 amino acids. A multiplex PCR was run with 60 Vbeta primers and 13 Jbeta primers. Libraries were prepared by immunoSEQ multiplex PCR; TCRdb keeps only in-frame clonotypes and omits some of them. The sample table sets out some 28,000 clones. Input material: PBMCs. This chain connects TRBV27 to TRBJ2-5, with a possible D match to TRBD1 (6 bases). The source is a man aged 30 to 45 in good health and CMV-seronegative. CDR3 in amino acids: CASGEQGRRETQYF. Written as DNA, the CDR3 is TGTGCCAGCGGAGAACAGGGCCGCAGGGAGACCCAGTACTTC.